The T cell receptor beta chain described here comes from a study of T cell responses to AZD1222 COVID-19 vaccine. The germline V gene encodes CDR1 SGHNT and CDR2 YYREEE (reference sequence). Trimming stripped 4 bases from V and 2 bases from J, with 16 bases between. The CDR3 spans 15 residues. Analysis merged second doses at about 4 or about 12 weeks. The data were produced by immunoSEQ multiplex PCR, yet TCRdb's version contains in-frame clones alone and is incomplete. The top ten hold 15% to 20% of the sample, which has roughly 100,000 clones, more than 70% seen once. The specimen comprised peripheral blood, sampled 28 days after the second AZD1222 dose. This chain connects TRBV5-4 to TRBJ2-7; D might be TRBD1 or TRBD2, each matching 5 bases. The source is an adult who received the AZD1222 COVID-19 vaccine. This CDR3 is CASSQKGRSTYEQYF. In nucleotides, the CDR3 is TGTGCCAGCAGCCAAAAGGGACGGAGCACCTACGAGCAGTACTTC.